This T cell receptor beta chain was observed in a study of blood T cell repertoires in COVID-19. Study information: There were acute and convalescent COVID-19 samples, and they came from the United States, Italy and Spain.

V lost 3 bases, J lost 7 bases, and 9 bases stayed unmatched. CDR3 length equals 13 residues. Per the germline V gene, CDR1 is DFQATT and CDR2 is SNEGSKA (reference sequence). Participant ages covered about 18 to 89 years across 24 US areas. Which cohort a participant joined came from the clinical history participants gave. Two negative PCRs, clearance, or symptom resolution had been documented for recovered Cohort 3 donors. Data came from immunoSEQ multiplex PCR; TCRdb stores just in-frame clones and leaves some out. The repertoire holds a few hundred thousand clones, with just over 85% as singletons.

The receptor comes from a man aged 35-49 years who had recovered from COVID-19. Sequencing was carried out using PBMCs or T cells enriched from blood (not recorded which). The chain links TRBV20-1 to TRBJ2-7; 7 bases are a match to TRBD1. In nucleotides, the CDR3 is TGCAGTGCTAGTGGGGCTAGCAGGGGGGAGCAGTACTTC. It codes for CSASGASRGEQYF.